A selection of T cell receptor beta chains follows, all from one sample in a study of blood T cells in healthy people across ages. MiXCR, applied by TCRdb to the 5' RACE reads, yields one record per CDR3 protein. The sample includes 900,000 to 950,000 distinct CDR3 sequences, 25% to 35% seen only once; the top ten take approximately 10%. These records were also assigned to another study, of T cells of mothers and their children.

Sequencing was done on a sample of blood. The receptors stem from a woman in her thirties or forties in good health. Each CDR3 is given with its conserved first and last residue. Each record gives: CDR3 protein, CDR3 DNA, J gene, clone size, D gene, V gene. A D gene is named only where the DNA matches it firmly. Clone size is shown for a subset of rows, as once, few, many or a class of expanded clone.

CDR3 protein: CASSPGGEVFYSYEQYF
CDR3 DNA: TGTGCCAGCAGCCCTGGTGGAGAGGTCTTCTACTCCTACGAGCAGTACTTC
J gene: TRBJ2-7
clone size: .
D gene: .
V gene: TRBV7-8

CDR3 protein: CASSQEPGVGNEKLFF
CDR3 DNA: TGCGCCAGCAGCCAAGAGCCCGGGGTTGGTAATGAAAAACTGTTTTTT
J gene: TRBJ1-4
clone size: few
D gene: .
V gene: TRBV4-1

CDR3 protein: CAGSQEADAPGGYTF
CDR3 DNA: TGTGCCGGCAGCCAAGAGGCCGACGCCCCGGGAGGCTACACCTTC
J gene: TRBJ1-2
clone size: .
D gene: .
V gene: TRBV4-2

CDR3 protein: CSVTTGTSVSDTQYF
CDR3 DNA: TGCAGTGTAACCACCGGGACTAGCGTGTCAGATACGCAGTATTTT
J gene: TRBJ2-3
clone size: .
D gene: TRBD2
V gene: TRBV20-1

CDR3 protein: CASSWRGRQETQYF
CDR3 DNA: TGTGCCAGCAGTTGGCGGGGGAGACAAGAGACCCAGTACTTC
J gene: TRBJ2-5
clone size: many
D gene: TRBD2
V gene: TRBV6-2/TRBV6-3

CDR3 protein: CASSFNQWEEKLFF
CDR3 DNA: TGTGCCAGCAGTTTCAATCAGTGGGAAGAAAAACTGTTTTTT
J gene: TRBJ1-4
clone size: few
D gene: .
V gene: TRBV27

CDR3 protein: CASSISRTGGYNEQFF
CDR3 DNA: TGTGCCAGTAGTATATCCAGGACGGGGGGTTACAATGAGCAGTTCTTC
J gene: TRBJ2-1
clone size: .
D gene: TRBD2
V gene: TRBV19

CDR3 protein: CASSRPGTGASEQYF
CDR3 DNA: TGTGCCAGCAGCAGGCCGGGGACAGGGGCGAGCGAGCAGTACTTC
J gene: TRBJ2-7
clone size: few
D gene: TRBD1
V gene: TRBV28

CDR3 protein: CASSLGTSGGGQETQFF
CDR3 DNA: TGTGCCAGCAGCTTAGGGACTTCGGGGGGGGGACAAGAGACCCAGTTCTTC
J gene: TRBJ2-1
clone size: .
D gene: TRBD2
V gene: TRBV7-2

CDR3 protein: CGVGGRGLGGELFF
CDR3 DNA: TGCGGCGTTGGTGGCAGGGGGCTCGGCGGGGAGCTGTTTTTT
J gene: TRBJ2-2
clone size: .
D gene: TRBD1
V gene: TRBV29-1

CDR3 protein: CTSSPTQGAYEQYF
CDR3 DNA: TGTACCAGCAGTCCCACACAGGGGGCCTACGAGCAGTACTTC
J gene: TRBJ2-7
clone size: .
D gene: TRBD1
V gene: TRBV6-6

CDR3 protein: CSARAEQEKLFF
CDR3 DNA: TGCAGTGCTAGAGCGGAGCAGGAAAAACTGTTTTTT
J gene: TRBJ1-4
clone size: .
D gene: .
V gene: TRBV20-1

CDR3 protein: CASSFSGQANQETQYF
CDR3 DNA: TGCGCCAGCAGCTTCTCGGGACAGGCCAACCAAGAGACCCAGTACTTC
J gene: TRBJ2-5
clone size: .
D gene: TRBD1
V gene: TRBV5-1

CDR3 protein: CSAFRDRGYEQYF
CDR3 DNA: TGCAGTGCTTTCCGTGACAGGGGCTACGAGCAGTACTTC
J gene: TRBJ2-7
clone size: .
D gene: TRBD1
V gene: TRBV20-1

CDR3 protein: CASSSMDRAGGYTF
CDR3 DNA: TGCGCCAGCAGCTCAATGGACAGGGCGGGAGGCTACACCTTC
J gene: TRBJ1-2
clone size: .
D gene: TRBD1
V gene: TRBV5-1

CDR3 protein: CASSLRLDTQYF
CDR3 DNA: TGTGCCAGCAGCTTACGGCTAGATACGCAGTATTTT
J gene: TRBJ2-3
clone size: .
D gene: .
V gene: TRBV13

CDR3 protein: CASSLDPGSSYNEQFF
CDR3 DNA: TGCGCCAGCAGCTTGGATCCAGGAAGCTCCTACAATGAGCAGTTCTTC
J gene: TRBJ2-1
clone size: many
D gene: .
V gene: TRBV5-1

CDR3 protein: CSAPRLVGGSYEQYF
CDR3 DNA: TGCAGTGCTCCTCGACTAGTGGGGGGATCCTACGAGCAGTACTTC
J gene: TRBJ2-7
clone size: .
D gene: .
V gene: TRBV20-1

CDR3 protein: CASIDPQITDTQYF
CDR3 DNA: TGTGCCAGCATAGACCCCCAGATCACAGATACGCAGTATTTT
J gene: TRBJ2-3
clone size: few
D gene: .
V gene: TRBV28

CDR3 protein: CASSPTDRGLRGIQYF
CDR3 DNA: TGTGCCAGCAGTCCGACGGACAGGGGGTTGCGGGGCATTCAGTACTTC
J gene: TRBJ2-4
clone size: many
D gene: TRBD1
V gene: TRBV3-1